The rows below give T cell receptor beta chains drawn from one sample of a study of kidney transplant recipient with SARS-CoV-2 infection. TCRdb itself ran the reads through MiXCR, one entry per CDR3 protein. The sample lists under 250,000 distinct CDR3 sequences; under 30% were seen once. Material: a blood sample, obtained at baseline and between days 110 and 120 from a kidney transplant recipient. The source of these receptors is a young adult male patient who had COVID-19 and was a kidney transplant recipient. The T cells may come from the graft donor. Each CDR3 is given with its conserved first and last residue. The D gene is left open where the match is weak. A row's size may be missing; if present it is once, few, many or a size class.

clone_size j_call d_call v_call cdr3_aa cdr3_nt
- TRBJ1-1 TRBD1 TRBV6-1 CASSLDLVGQVGTEAFF TGTGCCAGCAGTCTAGACCTGGTAGGACAGGTCGGCACTGAAGCTTTCTTT
many TRBJ1-2 - TRBV7-9 CASSNGPYHGKTYGYTF TGTGCCAGCAGCAATGGCCCATACCATGGAAAGACCTATGGCTACACCTTC
many TRBJ1-3 - TRBV3-1 CASSQDRQGRSGRVTIYF TGTGCCAGCAGCCAAGATAGGCAGGGGAGGTCTGGTCGGGTCACCATATATTTT
many TRBJ2-2 TRBD2 TRBV30 CAWRVRTSLGGGELFF TGTGCCTGGAGGGTACGGACGTCCCTCGGGGGGGGGGAGCTGTTTTTT
- TRBJ1-2 - TRBV7-6 CASSMYIESRKTYGYTF TGTGCCAGCAGCATGTATATTGAATCTCGAAAGACCTATGGCTACACCTTC
many TRBJ2-6 - TRBV4-3 CASSQDRGSGANVLTF TGCGCCAGCAGCCAAGATCGAGGGTCTGGGGCCAACGTCCTGACTTTC
- TRBJ2-5 - TRBV20-1 CSTIKIAVQETQYF TGCAGTACTATAAAAATAGCTGTTCAAGAGACCCAGTACTTC
once TRBJ2-7 TRBD2 TRBV6-5 CASRAGVGVSYVQYF TGTGCCAGCAGGGCGGGAGTGGGGGTCTCCTACGTGCAGTACTTC
- TRBJ2-3 - TRBV5-1 CASSFSQENTQYF TGCGCCAGCAGCTTTTCACAGGAAAATACGCAGTATTTT
- TRBJ1-6 - TRBV5-1 CASSFAINRDLGSPLHF TGCGCCAGCAGCTTTGCCATCAATAGGGACCTGGGGTCACCCCTCCACTTT
many TRBJ1-2 TRBD1 TRBV19 CASMLGQGYYGYTF TGTGCCAGTATGCTGGGACAGGGGTACTATGGCTACACCTTC
- TRBJ2-2 TRBD2 TRBV20-1 CSARDVQRLAGGLQIGELFF TGCAGTGCTAGAGACGTCCAACGACTAGCGGGAGGGCTTCAGATCGGGGAGCTGTTTTTT
many TRBJ1-3 - TRBV7-6 CASSLVLGSGNTIYF TGTGCCAGCAGCTTAGTATTAGGCTCTGGAAACACCATATATTTT
many TRBJ2-2 TRBD2 TRBV2 CASSRTSGIISSTGELFF TGTGCCAGCAGCCGGACTAGCGGGATAATTAGTAGCACCGGGGAGCTGTTTTTT
few TRBJ2-1 - TRBV6-5 CASRKNPLGGWGHNEQFF TGTGCCAGCAGGAAAAACCCTTTGGGGGGGTGGGGGCACAATGAGCAGTTCTTC
many TRBJ2-1 - TRBV9 CASSVVVGGNEQFF TGTGCCAGCAGCGTAGTAGTGGGGGGCAATGAGCAGTTCTTC
- TRBJ2-1 - TRBV20-1 CSARRGPHNEQLF TGCAGTGCTAGGCGTGGGCCCCACAATGAGCAGCTCTTC
many TRBJ1-2 - TRBV9 CASNCRYSRKTYGYTF TGTGCCAGCAACTGTCGGTACTCAAGAAAGACCTATGGCTACACCTTC
many TRBJ1-2 - TRBV7-5 CISVPEKRLEVGKTYGYTF -
many TRBJ2-7 TRBD2 TRBV7-2 CASSLGGSGSWEEQYF TGTGCCAGCAGCTTAGGGGGTAGCGGGTCTTGGGAAGAGCAGTACTTC
many TRBJ2-7 - TRBV24-1 CATSRQGFDEQYF TGTGCCACCAGCAGGCAGGGGTTCGACGAGCAGTACTTC
many TRBJ1-2 - TRBV6-5 CASSSFTSMRKTYGYTF TGTGCCAGCAGTAGCTTTACCTCTATGCGAAAGACCTATGGCTACACCTTC
many TRBJ1-2 - TRBV7-4 CASSLFHSARKTYGYTF TGTGCCAGCAGCCTGTTTCATTCAGCTCGAAAGACCTATGGCTACACCTTC
- TRBJ1-5 - TRBV7-2 CASNAYSGEQLQHF TGTGCCAGCAACGCATACAGTGGCGAGCAGCTCCAGCATTTT
many TRBJ2-3 TRBD2 TRBV12-5 CASGLGGGTRGQYF TGTGCTAGTGGTTTGGGCGGGGGGACAAGAGGGCAGTATTTT
- TRBJ1-2 - TRBV7-4 CASSQFRSARKTYGYTF TGTGCCAGCAGCCAGTTTCGTTCAGCTCGAAAGACCTATGGCTACACCTTC
many TRBJ2-5 TRBD2 TRBV20-1 CSASGRSETQYF TGCAGTGCTAGCGGGAGGAGTGAGACCCAGTACTTC
- TRBJ2-7 TRBD2 TRBV19 CASQTSGNSYEQYF TGTGCCAGCCAGACTAGCGGGAACTCCTACGAGCAGTACTTC
few TRBJ2-1 - TRBV28 CASSMGESYNEQFF TGTGCCAGCAGTATGGGGGAGTCCTACAATGAGCAGTTCTTC
many TRBJ2-7 TRBD1 TRBV12-3/TRBV12-4 CASSLTGQVISYEQYF TGTGCCAGCAGTTTAACAGGACAGGTTATTTCCTACGAGCAGTACTTC
many TRBJ1-4 - TRBV24-1 CATSDGTATNEKLFF TGTGCCACCAGTGATGGGACGGCAACTAATGAAAAACTGTTTTTT
many TRBJ2-7 TRBD2 TRBV6-6 CASSLTGTSGYEQYF TGTGCCAGCAGTTTAACCGGGACTAGCGGTTACGAGCAGTACTTC
- TRBJ2-3 - TRBV7-9 CASSFKGITDTQYF TGTGCCAGCAGCTTCAAGGGGATCACAGATACGCAGTATTTT
many TRBJ2-6 - TRBV6-5 CASSWTASSGANVLTF TGTGCCAGCAGTTGGACCGCTTCCTCTGGGGCCAACGTCCTGACTTTC
many TRBJ1-1 - TRBV5-1 CASSLLGAGVNTEAFF TGCGCCAGCAGCTTGTTGGGGGCGGGGGTGAACACTGAAGCTTTCTTT
many TRBJ2-2 - TRBV7-3 CATHDRGSGELFF TGTGCCACACACGATCGGGGGTCCGGGGAGCTGTTTTTT
few TRBJ2-3 - TRBV20-1 CSATTGNTDTQYF TGCAGTGCCACAACAGGGAACACAGATACGCAGTATTTT
many TRBJ1-2 - TRBV20-1 CSALESLFRKTYGYTF TGCAGTGCTTTGGAATCGCTGTTTCGAAAGACCTATGGCTACACCTTC
many TRBJ1-4 TRBD1 TRBV28 CASSFGQGGNEKLFF TGTGCCAGCAGTTTCGGACAGGGAGGTAATGAAAAACTGTTTTTT
few TRBJ1-2 - TRBV3-1 CASSATVTLRKTYGYTF TGTGCCAGCAGCGCGACAGTCACCCTTCGAAAGACCTATGGCTACACCTTC
- TRBJ2-3 - TRBV5-1 CASSRESVTTDTQYF TGCGCCAGCAGCCGCGAAAGCGTGACCACAGATACGCAGTATTTT